This T cell receptor beta chain was obtained from a study of T cell responses to AZD1222 COVID-19 vaccine. General study points: CD4 TCRs covered the whole spike, strongest at regions 160-218 and 743-854. Spike-specific TCR breadth rose after two AZD1222 doses, and depth rose as well. Just a handful of AZD1222 recipients tested seropositive at baseline.

Assay: immunoSEQ multiplex PCR; the TCRdb copy retains only in-frame clones and omits some. The sample has about 140,000 clones. Comments on this clone: Its antigen is currently unknown.

Germline CDR1 SGHKS, CDR2 YYEKEE (reference sequence). This CDR3 comprises 16 residues. J was trimmed by 7 bases and V by 0 bases; bases with no gene match: 12. The chain has TRBV5-5 and TRBJ1-1, with TRBD1 matching over 7 bases. Sequencing input: peripheral blood. The origin of this receptor is an adult in good health. This CDR3 reads CASSLARGNTGVEAFF. CDR3 DNA: TGTGCCAGCAGCTTGGCCAGGGGGAATACGGGGGTTGAAGCTTTCTTT. Using reference TRBV5-5 and TRBJ1-1 for the parts outside the CDR3, the full variable domain is DAGVTQSPTHLIKTRGQQVTLRCSPISGHKSVSWYQQVLGQGPQFIFQYYEKEERGRGNFPDRFSARQFPNYSSELNVNALLLGDSALYLCASSLARGNTGVEAFFGQGTRLTVV.